What follows describes a single T cell receptor (beta chain). What it recognizes is unknown. Generated by immunoSEQ multiplex PCR, the TCRdb table keeps only in-frame clones and is missing some. The repertoire includes 38,000 or so clones, more than 65% of them detected once, and 12% to 15% sits in the top ten. Germline lookup yields CDR1 MRHNA and CDR2 SNTAGT. V was pared by 8 bases and J by 0 bases, with 10 bases between. This CDR3 is built from 14 residues. Every patient had relapsed following autologous stem cell transplantation, and cohorts differed in brentuximab vedotin exposure. Best responses included complete response and partial response; otherwise, the best response was progressive disease. This record comes from a study of PD-1 blockade in classical Hodgkin lymphoma. Study outcomes and limitations: Partial responders and progressors had significantly lower baseline TCR diversity. Relapsed/refractory patients reportedly had lower baseline diversity than newly diagnosed patients.

The starting material was peripheral blood mononuclear cells (PBMCs), obtained before the second cycle of nivolumab. V usage is TRBV6-4 and J usage is TRBJ1-4, with D perhaps TRBD1 (6 bases). The receptor's source is a human donor with classical Hodgkin lymphoma. CDR3 sequence reads: CASVKGATNEKLFF. The CDR3 bases are TGTGCCAGCGTTAAGGGGGCAACTAATGAAAAACTGTTTTTT.